This TCR beta chain stems from a study of blood T cell repertoires in COVID-19. Study as a whole: T cells, B-cell-depleted T cells, or PBMCs provided the cDNA or gDNA that served as material.

The germline V and J ends were trimmed by 1 base and 0 bases, with 7 bases remaining between them. This CDR3 contains 13 residues. Per the germline V gene, CDR1 is SQVTM and CDR2 is ANQGSEA. Residents of under 25 US areas, aged about 18 to 95 years, made up the participants. Exposed participants encountered a COVID-19 case during the 2 weeks preceding study entry. Sequencing was performed with immunoSEQ multiplex PCR; in TCRdb, only in-frame clones are kept and a portion is missing. The profile shows 350,000 to 450,000 clones, about 88% of them singletons. This sequence joins TRBV29-1 and TRBJ2-7; D is unclear. This TCR was recovered from a woman under 30 who had been exposed to COVID-19. What was sequenced was PBMCs or T cells enriched from blood (not recorded which). The CDR3 loop reads CSVEGSTSYEQYF. In nucleotides, the CDR3 is TGCAGCGTTGAAGGCAGTACCTCCTACGAGCAGTACTTC.